This T cell receptor (beta chain) was retrieved from a study of CD8 T cells in Susac syndrome. Random-hexamer reverse transcription was applied to about 0.45 to 1 ug RNA. TCRdb called the immunoSEQ multiplex PCR reads again in MiXCR, with one record for every CDR3 protein. Of about 94,000 distinct CDR3 sequences in the sample, roughly 94% were seen once. CDR3 length equals 15 residues. The germline V gene encodes CDR1 GTSNPN and CDR2 SVGIG (reference sequence). The germline V and J ends were trimmed by 0 bases and 5 bases, with 13 bases remaining between them. This TCR was recovered from a human donor with Susac syndrome. Sequenced material: CD4+ T cells from PBMCs. The chain is built from TRBV30 and TRBJ2-2; D remains ambiguous. The DNA for the CDR3 is TGTGCCTGGAGTGTGGTCCGAGGTGTGACCGGGGAGCTGTTTTTT. Protein sequence: CAWSVVRGVTGELFF.